The 28 T cell receptor beta chains in this list originate from one sample, sequenced in a study of spatial heterogeneity in lung cancer. TCRdb redid the calling of the 5' RACE reads with MiXCR, one entry per CDR3 protein. The repertoire holds about 39,000 distinct CDR3 sequences, with 5.8% as singletons. The time point denotes: sample taken at primary tumor resection. The input material, whole RNA from tumor, nontumor lung or frozen PBMC, was sequenced unsorted. The sequencing used PBMCs, collected at surgery. The origin of the receptors is a male donor with early-stage non-small cell lung cancer.

This clonotype was seen more than once but under ten times. A much larger clonotype is one base distant, so this may be a read error. Without the conserved terminal phenylalanine or tryptophan, this CDR3 likely stems from a read error. V is TRBV5-4 and J is TRBJ1-4, with unresolved D. The CDR3 sequence is 15 residues long. CDR1 and CDR2 from the germline V gene are SGHNT and YYREEE (reference sequence). Trimming removed 4 bases at V and 5 bases at J, with 15 bases between. CDR3 sequence reads: CASSPETLGNEKLFL. CDR3 coding DNA: TGTGCCAGCAGCCCGGAGACACTTGGGAATGAAAAACTGTTTCTT.

There are many counts of this clonotype. V and J are TRBV20-1 and TRBJ1-6; weak D call: TRBD1 (5 bases). In germline, CDR1 is DFQATT, CDR2 SNEGSKA (reference sequence). With 3 bases removed from V and 0 bases from J, the gap between germline ends came to 9 bases. The CDR3 runs to 15 residues. The CDR3 region has the DNA TGCAGTGCTAGGGGACTGAGCTCCTATAATTCACCCCTCCACTTT. Its translation is CSARGLSSYNSPLHF.

This clonotype turned up a few times. V is TRBV10-3 and J is TRBJ1-1; a possible D gene is TRBD1 (5 bases). The CDR3 has 17 residues. CDR1 ENHRY and CDR2 SYGVKD come from the germline V gene. Trimming pared 0 bases from V and 0 bases from J, leaving 14 bases between. The DNA of the CDR3 is TGTGCCATCAGTGAGTCGGGAGGGCAGGGTATGAACACTGAAGCTTTCTTT. It codes for CAISESGGQGMNTEAFF.

CDR3 sequence: CASSLSASKESPLHF. CDR3 bases: TGCGCCAGCAGCTTAAGCGCCAGTAAGGAATCACCCCTCCACTTT. The chain couples TRBV5-1 to TRBJ1-6; no definite D call. Germline V gene data show CDR1 as SGHRS and CDR2 as YFSETQ. This CDR3 has 15 amino acids. Trimming pared 2 bases from V and 10 bases from J, leaving 16 bases between. The complete variable domain, with remaining parts taken from reference TRBV5-1 and TRBJ1-6, reads KAGVTQTPRYLIKTRGQQVTLSCSPISGHRSVSWYQQTPGQGLQFLFEYFSETQRNKGNFPGRFSGRQFSNSRSEMNVSTLELGDSALYLCASSLSASKESPLHFGNGTRLTVT.

The J gene is TRBJ1-3, the V gene TRBV6-5, with D unresolved. This CDR3 contains 17 residues. CDR1 is MNHEY and CDR2 is SVGAGI in the germline V gene. Trimming took 6 bases from V and 2 from J, leaving 20 bases between them. CDR3 DNA sequence: TGTGCCAGCAGGTCCCGGGCTCTCCTGTGGGCTGGAAACACCATATATTTT. It specifies CASRSRALLWAGNTIYF.

This clonotype was counted ten times or more. The chain carries TRBV10-3 and TRBJ2-3, with 12 bases identical to TRBD2. The V gene end was trimmed by 0 bases and the J gene end by 0 bases; junction bases not matched to a gene: 4. The CDR3 spans 18 residues. CDR1 is ENHRY, CDR2 SYGVKD, per germline. This CDR3 is CAISESLTSGGSTDTQYF. CDR3 coding DNA: TGTGCCATCAGTGAGTCGTTGACTAGCGGGGGAAGCACAGATACGCAGTATTTT.

This clonotype was found a few times. This chain connects TRBV5-6 to TRBJ2-2; 7 bases agree with TRBD1. The CDR3 covers 15 residues. Looked up from germline, CDR1 is SGHDT and CDR2 is YYEEEE. V was pared by 4 bases and J by 0 bases, with 3 bases of the junction left unmatched. DNA of the CDR3: TGTGCCAGCAGCCCAGGACAGGCGAACACCGGGGAGCTGTTTTTT. Its protein product is CASSPGQANTGELFF.

As to this clonotype: A read error may be the cause here, since a much bigger clone is one base away. The chain employs TRBV9 and TRBJ2-1; 9 bases line up with TRBD2. CDR3 length equals 16 residues. J lost 11 bases, V lost 0 bases, and 12 bases had no gene match. Germline values: CDR1 SGDLS, CDR2 YYNGEE. The CDR3 DNA reads as TGTGCCAGCAGCGTAGGGTGGCGGGGGGGCCCTGCTAAGCAGTTCTTC. Translating gives CASSVGWRGGPAKQFF. The whole variable domain, filled in from reference TRBV9 and TRBJ2-1, reads DSGVTQTPKHLITATGQRVTLRCSPRSGDLSVYWYQQSLDQGLQFLIQYYNGEERAKGNILERFSAQQFPDLHSELNLSSLELGDSALYFCASSVGWRGGPAKQFFGPGTRLTVL.

There are many counts of this clonotype. V is TRBV4-2 and J is TRBJ1-2; 8 bases line up with TRBD1. This CDR3 is 15 amino acids long. The ends lost 2 bases at V and 0 bases at J; junction bases unmatched: 2. The V gene's germline CDR1 is LGHNA and CDR2 YNFKEQ. CDR3 DNA: TGTGCCAGCAGCCAACCGACAGGGGCTAACTATGGCTACACCTTC. Its protein is CASSQPTGANYGYTF.

Only a few counts were recorded for this clonotype. The V gene is TRBV9, the J gene TRBJ2-2; tentatively, D is TRBD1 (6 bases). This CDR3 has 14 residues. In germline, CDR1 is SGDLS, CDR2 YYNGEE. V gave up 3 bases and J gave up 3 bases, with 9 bases separating them. CDR3 coding DNA: TGTGCCAGCAGCGCGGCAGGGGACACCGGGGAGCTGTTTTTT. It codes for CASSAAGDTGELFF. The whole variable domain, filled in from reference TRBV9 and TRBJ2-2, reads DSGVTQTPKHLITATGQRVTLRCSPRSGDLSVYWYQQSLDQGLQFLIQYYNGEERAKGNILERFSAQQFPDLHSELNLSSLELGDSALYFCASSAAGDTGELFFGEGSRLTVL.

The rearrangement joins TRBV7-2 to TRBJ2-3; D gene uncertain. This CDR3 is 14 amino acids long. The V end was cut by 2 bases, the J end by 6 bases, with 12 bases between. Germline V gives CDR1 SGHTA, CDR2 FQGNSA. CDR3 nucleotide sequence: TGTGCCAGCAGCTTATCGGCATTGAGGGATACGCAGTATTTT. It yields the protein CASSLSALRDTQYF.

This clonotype was observed at least ten times. The V and J genes are TRBV5-1 and TRBJ2-7; 9 bases map to TRBD1. This CDR3 has 15 amino acids. In germline, CDR1 is SGHRS, CDR2 YFSETQ. V shed 2 bases, J shed 0 bases, and the junction held 3 bases outside the gene matches. CDR3 bases: TGCGCCAGCAGCTTACGGACAGGGGACTCCTACGAGCAGTACTTC. Amino acid sequence: CASSLRTGDSYEQYF.

The chain combines TRBV20-1 with TRBJ2-5, with 10 nucleotides matching TRBD2. V lost 4 bases to trimming and J lost 4 bases; unmatched junction nucleotides: 6. This CDR3 is 14 amino acids long. Per the germline V gene, CDR1 is DFQATT and CDR2 is SNEGSKA (reference sequence). DNA of the CDR3: TGCAGTGCTACCAGCGGGGGGGCACGAGAGACCCAGTACTTC. As protein: CSATSGGARETQYF.

This clonotype was seen repeatedly, ten times or more. The chain combines TRBV24-1 with TRBJ2-3, with D unclear. The CDR3 spans 16 residues. Germline V gene data show CDR1 as KGHDR and CDR2 as SFDVKD. V lost 3 bases and J lost 0, with 12 bases in between. The CDR3 region is CATSDPAARSTDTQYF. The CDR3 bases are TGTGCCACCAGTGATCCCGCAGCGCGGAGCACAGATACGCAGTATTTT.

This clonotype came up many times. J is TRBJ1-4 and V is TRBV12-3 or TRBV12-4; D is perhaps TRBD1 (5 bases). Trimming removed 4 bases from V and 8 bases from J, with 11 bases in between. The CDR3 totals 13 residues. Written as DNA, the CDR3 is TGTGCCAGCAGTTCCTTAGAGGGGGAAAAACTGTTTTTT. Translating gives CASSSLEGEKLFF.

This clonotype appeared a single time. This could be a read error, since a much larger clone is one nucleotide away. Because it lacks the conserved phenylalanine or tryptophan at the end, this CDR3 is likely a read error. For the CDR3, the DNA is TGTGCCAGCAGTGAACATCAAGCGAACACTGAAGCTTTCTCT. The encoded protein is CASSEHQANTEAFS. The chain uses TRBV6-1 and TRBJ1-1, with D uncertain. Per germline, CDR1 MNHNS and CDR2 SASEGT. This CDR3 spans 14 amino acids. Trimming removed 2 bases at V and 1 base at J, with 8 bases between.

This chain uses TRBV7-2 with TRBJ2-7, with D unresolved. Deletions cut 4 bases from V and 0 bases from J, with 7 bases between. Germline CDR1 is SGHTA and CDR2 is FQGNSA. The CDR3 sequence is 13 residues long. The DNA for the CDR3 is TGTGCCAGCAGCTCCGGTATCTCCTACGAGCAGTACTTC. Translated: CASSSGISYEQYF.

A few counts support this clonotype. The rearrangement uses TRBV3-1 and TRBJ2-3; D call uncertain. CDR1 LGHDT and CDR2 YNNKEL come from the germline V gene (reference sequence). Trimming took off 4 bases at V and 11 bases at J, with 13 bases between the two ends. This CDR3 has 12 amino acids. CDR3 nucleotide sequence: TGTGCCAGCAGCCCCACGGTGGGTTTGCAGTATTTT. It specifies CASSPTVGLQYF.

This clonotype was counted ten times or more. The chain carries TRBV28 and TRBJ1-1, with TRBD1 identical over 8 bases. CDR1 is MDHEN and CDR2 is SYDVKM in the germline V gene. The trim removed 5 bases at V and 4 bases at J, leaving 6 bases unmatched. CDR3 length: 14 amino acids. The CDR3 loop is CASSRWTGTTEAFF. The CDR3 DNA reads as TGTGCCAGCAGTAGATGGACAGGGACCACTGAAGCTTTCTTT.

By sample share, this clonotype is medium-sized. The chain recombines TRBV20-1 with TRBJ2-7, with no clear D. The CDR3 sequence is 11 residues long. CDR1 is DFQATT and CDR2 is SNEGSKA in the germline V gene (reference sequence). Trimming removed 0 bases at V and 5 bases at J, with 5 bases between. The CDR3 DNA is TGCAGTGCTAGAGATCGGGACGAGCAGTACTTC. This translates into CSARDRDEQYF.

There are many counts of this clonotype. The chain employs TRBV9 and TRBJ2-1, with a possible D match to TRBD1 (6 bases). Germline CDR1 reads SGDLS; CDR2 reads YYNGEE. Between the trimmed V and J ends, which lost 0 bases and 4 bases, there was a span of 11 bases. This CDR3 contains 15 residues. CDR3 DNA sequence: TGTGCCAGCAGCGTAGGTTCAGGACAGTACAATGAGCAGTTCTTC. Its translation is CASSVGSGQYNEQFF.

This clonotype occurred many times. The chain is built from TRBV20-1 and TRBJ1-5; possible D gene TRBD1, 5 bases. The germline V and J ends were trimmed by 1 base and 5 bases, with 9 bases remaining between them. The CDR3 contains 13 residues. CDR1 is DFQATT and CDR2 is SNEGSKA in the germline V gene (reference sequence). DNA of the CDR3: TGCAGTGCTAGAGTAAGGGGCGATCAGCCCCAGCATTTT. It encodes CSARVRGDQPQHF.

The chain is built from TRBV7-9 and TRBJ2-2, with D maybe TRBD2 (6 bases). CDR1 SEHNR and CDR2 FQNEAQ come from the germline V gene (reference sequence). The V and J ends lost 1 base and 6 bases respectively, with 12 bases between them. This CDR3 is 15 amino acids long. The CDR3 coding sequence is TGTGCCAGCAGCTTAGAAGGAGGGCTGCCCGGGGAGCTGTTTTTT. This encodes CASSLEGGLPGELFF. The whole variable domain, filled in from reference TRBV7-9 and TRBJ2-2, reads DTGVSQNPRHKITKRGQNVTFRCDPISEHNRLYWYRQTLGQGPEFLTYFQNEAQLEKSRLLSDRFSAERPKGSFSTLEIQRTEQGDSAMYLCASSLEGGLPGELFFGEGSRLTVL.

This clonotype was found many times. The rearrangement links TRBV10-2 to TRBJ1-5; maybe TRBD1 (6 bases). Per germline, CDR1 WSHSY and CDR2 SAAADI. This CDR3 region has 13 residues. The V and J ends lost 7 bases and 5 bases respectively, with 12 bases between them. CDR3 sequence: CASNTGKDQPQHF. The CDR3 region has the DNA TGCGCCAGCAATACAGGGAAGGATCAGCCCCAGCATTTT.

In its sample, this clonotype was seen many times. The genes are TRBV4-3 and TRBJ2-2; D possibly corresponds to TRBD1 (6 bases). V gave up 3 bases and J gave up 6 bases, with 8 bases separating them. Per germline, CDR1 LGHNA and CDR2 YSLEER. The CDR3 consists of 13 residues. For the CDR3, the DNA is TGCGCCAGCAGCCAGGCAGGGGCCGGGGAGCTGTTTTTT. Translating gives CASSQAGAGELFF.

This clonotype came up many times. The chain uses TRBV10-2 and TRBJ1-5, with 8 nucleotides matching TRBD1. After removal of 0 bases from V and 3 bases from J, the junction contained 7 bases not matched to a gene. Germline assignment: CDR1 WSHSY and CDR2 SAAADI. This CDR3 is built from 17 residues. The CDR3 reads CASSESQGAQNNQPQHF. The CDR3 bases are TGCGCCAGCAGTGAGTCGCAGGGGGCGCAGAACAATCAGCCCCAGCATTTT.

This clonotype has ten or more counts. This chain joins TRBV25-1 and TRBJ2-5, with D possibly TRBD1 on 5 matching bases. Germline V gene sequence: CDR1 MGHDK, CDR2 SYGVNS. The germline V and J ends were trimmed by 1 base and 1 base, with 10 bases remaining between them. The CDR3 totals 15 residues. In DNA form, the CDR3 reads TGTGCCAGCAGTGAATTGGGGCATACCCAAGAGACCCAGTACTTC. It translates to CASSELGHTQETQYF.

This clonotype has a count of ten or more. The V gene is TRBV2, the J gene TRBJ2-4; perhaps D is TRBD1 or TRBD2 (5 bases each). The germline CDR1 and CDR2 sequences are SNHLY and FYNNEI. V was trimmed by 2 bases and J by 5 bases, leaving 7 bases between them. CDR3 length equals 13 residues. The CDR3 bases are TGTGCCAGCAGTGAAAGGGGACAAAACATTCAGTACTTC. This translates into CASSERGQNIQYF.